This T cell receptor (beta chain) was sequenced during a study of T cells after yellow fever vaccination. Regarding the study as a whole: Within FACS-sorted repertoires, abundant clonotypes contaminating from the bulk population could be present. The appearance of a small share of clonotypes in both CD4 and CD8 compartments was observed.

Per germline, CDR1 SGHTA and CDR2 FQGNSA. This CDR3 contains 14 residues. V shed 4 bases and J shed 2 bases, with 6 bases lying between them. The TCR cDNA carried a universal primer site and UMIs from 5'RACE template switching. TCRdb recomputed calls from the 5' RACE reads with MiXCR, one row per CDR3 protein. The sample lists roughly 140,000 distinct CDR3 sequences, 7.7% occurring once. This clonotype occurred many times. Its antigen is still unknown. The source was CD4+ T cells sorted from PBMCs, collected 5 days after the yellow fever booster vaccination. This chain joins TRBV7-2 and TRBJ2-6; D is unclear. This sequence was found in a man younger than 40 who received the YFV17D yellow fever vaccine. CDR3 DNA: TGTGCCAGCAGCTACCAGCCTGGGGCCAACGTCCTGACTTTC. Translating it yields CASSYQPGANVLTF.